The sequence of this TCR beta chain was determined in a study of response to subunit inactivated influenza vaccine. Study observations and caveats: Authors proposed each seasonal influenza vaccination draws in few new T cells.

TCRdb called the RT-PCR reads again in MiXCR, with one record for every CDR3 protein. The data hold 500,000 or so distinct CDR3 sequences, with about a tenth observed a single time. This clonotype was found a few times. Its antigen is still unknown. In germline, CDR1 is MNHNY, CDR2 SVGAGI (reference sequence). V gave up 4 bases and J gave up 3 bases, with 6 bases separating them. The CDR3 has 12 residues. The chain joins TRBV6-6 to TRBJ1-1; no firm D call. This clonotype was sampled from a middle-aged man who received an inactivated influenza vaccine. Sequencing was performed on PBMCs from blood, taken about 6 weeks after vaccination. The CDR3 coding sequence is TGTGCCAGCAGTTCAGCGTACACTGAAGCTTTCTTT. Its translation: CASSSAYTEAFF.